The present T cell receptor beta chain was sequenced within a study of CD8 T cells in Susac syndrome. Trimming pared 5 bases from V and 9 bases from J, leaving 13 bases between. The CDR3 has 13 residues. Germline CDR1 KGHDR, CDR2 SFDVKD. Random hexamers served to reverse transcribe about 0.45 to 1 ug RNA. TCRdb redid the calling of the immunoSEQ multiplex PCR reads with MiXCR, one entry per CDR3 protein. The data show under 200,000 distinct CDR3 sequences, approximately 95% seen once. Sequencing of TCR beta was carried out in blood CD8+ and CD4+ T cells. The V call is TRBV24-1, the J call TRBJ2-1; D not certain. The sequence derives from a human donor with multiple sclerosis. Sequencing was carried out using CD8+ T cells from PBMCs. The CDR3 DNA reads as TGTGCCACCAGTGCATTATTAGGGTCTGAGCAGTTCTTC. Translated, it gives CATSALLGSEQFF.